The 2 T cell receptor beta chains listed next were all sequenced from one sample in a study of blood T cell repertoires in COVID-19. Repertoires were generated with immunoSEQ multiplex PCR, while TCRdb's copy carries only in-frame clones and drops some. Of 150,000 to 200,000 clones in the sample, roughly 80% were seen once. Material for sequencing was PBMCs or T cells enriched from blood (not recorded which). Source of these receptors: a man aged 45-60 years who had recovered from COVID-19.

This clone has only a few counts. The chain couples TRBV10-2 to TRBJ2-2; 7 bases align to TRBD1. The CDR3 covers 14 residues. V shed 9 bases and J 0 bases; nucleotides not matched to a gene: 4. Germline CDR1 and CDR2: WSHSY and SAAADI. The CDR3 loop is CASTGTANTGELFF. In DNA, the CDR3 is TGCGCCAGTACCGGGACAGCGAACACCGGGGAGCTGTTTTTT.

The V and J genes are TRBV27 and TRBJ1-6; a weak D match, TRBD1 (6 bases). CDR1 is MNHEY, CDR2 SMNVEV, per germline (reference sequence). CDR3 length: 15 residues. The V end lost 5 bases, the J end lost 3 bases, and 11 bases lay between the germline ends. This chain's CDR3 is CASSPQGLYNSPLHF. CDR3 bases: TGTGCCAGCAGTCCCCAGGGGCTCTATAATTCACCCCTCCACTTT.